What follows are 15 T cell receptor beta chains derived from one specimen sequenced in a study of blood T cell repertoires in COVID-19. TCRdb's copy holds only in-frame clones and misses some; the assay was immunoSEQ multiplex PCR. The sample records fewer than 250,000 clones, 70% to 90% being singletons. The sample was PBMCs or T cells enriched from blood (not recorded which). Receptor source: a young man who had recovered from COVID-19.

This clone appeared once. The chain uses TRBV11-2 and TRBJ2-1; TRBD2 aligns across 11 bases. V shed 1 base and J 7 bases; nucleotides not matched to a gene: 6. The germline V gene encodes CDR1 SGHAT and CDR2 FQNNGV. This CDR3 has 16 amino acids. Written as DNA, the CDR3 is TGTGCCAGCAGCTTAGGTACTAGCGGGGGAAAGAATGAGCAGTTCTTC. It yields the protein CASSLGTSGGKNEQFF.

The CDR3 DNA reads TGTGCCAGCAGCTTGCGGGGAGAGACCCAGTACTTC. Translated: CASSLRGETQYF. The rearrangement joins TRBV5-4 to TRBJ2-5; TRBD2 is a possible D gene (5 bases). In germline, CDR1 is SGHNT, CDR2 YYREEE (reference sequence). The germline V and J ends were trimmed by 1 base and 4 bases, with 5 bases remaining between them. This CDR3 is 12 amino acids long.

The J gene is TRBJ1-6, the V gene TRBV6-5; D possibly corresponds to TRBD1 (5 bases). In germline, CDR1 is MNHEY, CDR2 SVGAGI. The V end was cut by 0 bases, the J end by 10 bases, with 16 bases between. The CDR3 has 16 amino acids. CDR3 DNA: TGTGCCAGCAGTTACTCGAAAGCAGGGTTAGGATCACCCCTCCACTTT. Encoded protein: CASSYSKAGLGSPLHF.

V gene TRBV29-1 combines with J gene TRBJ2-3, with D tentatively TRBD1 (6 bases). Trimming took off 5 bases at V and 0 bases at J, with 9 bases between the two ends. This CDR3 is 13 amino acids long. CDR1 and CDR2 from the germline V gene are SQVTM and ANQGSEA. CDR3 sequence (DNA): TGCAGCGTTACAGGGATTAGCACAGATACGCAGTATTTT. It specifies CSVTGISTDTQYF.

CDR3 in DNA: TGTGCCAGCAGCCCACCCCAATTTGCGGGAGGATTTATGGGCACAGATACGCAGTATTTT. Translated, it gives CASSPPQFAGGFMGTDTQYF. The genes are TRBV6-2 or TRBV6-3 and TRBJ2-3; TRBD2 agrees at 8 bases. Germline V gives CDR1 MNHEY, CDR2 SVGEGT. There are 20 residues in the CDR3. V was pared by 6 bases and J by 1 base, with 21 bases of the junction left unmatched.

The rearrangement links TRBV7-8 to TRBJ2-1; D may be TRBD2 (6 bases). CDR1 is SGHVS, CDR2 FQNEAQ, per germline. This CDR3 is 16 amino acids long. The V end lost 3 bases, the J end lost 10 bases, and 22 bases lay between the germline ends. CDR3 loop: CASSFRAGYGGREQFF. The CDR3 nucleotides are TGTGCCAGCAGCTTCAGGGCGGGGTACGGGGGACGGGAGCAGTTCTTC.

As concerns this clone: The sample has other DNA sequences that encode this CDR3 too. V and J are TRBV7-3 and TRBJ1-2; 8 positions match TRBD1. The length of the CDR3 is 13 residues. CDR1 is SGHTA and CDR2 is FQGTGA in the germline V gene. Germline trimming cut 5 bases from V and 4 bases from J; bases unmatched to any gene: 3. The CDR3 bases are TGTGCCAGCAGCCCAGGACAGGGCTATGGCTACACCTTC. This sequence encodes CASSPGQGYGYTF. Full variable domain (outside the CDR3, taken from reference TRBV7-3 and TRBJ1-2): GAGVSQTPSNKVTEKGKYVELRCDPISGHTALYWYRQSLGQGPEFLIYFQGTGAADDSGLPNDRFFAVRPEGSVSTLKIQRTERGDSAVYLCASSPGQGYGYTFGSGTRLTVV.

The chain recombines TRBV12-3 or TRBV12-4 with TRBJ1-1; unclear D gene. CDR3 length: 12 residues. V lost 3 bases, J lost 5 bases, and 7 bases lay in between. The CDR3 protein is CASSLEWTEAFF. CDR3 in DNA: TGTGCCAGCAGTTTGGAGTGGACTGAAGCTTTCTTT.

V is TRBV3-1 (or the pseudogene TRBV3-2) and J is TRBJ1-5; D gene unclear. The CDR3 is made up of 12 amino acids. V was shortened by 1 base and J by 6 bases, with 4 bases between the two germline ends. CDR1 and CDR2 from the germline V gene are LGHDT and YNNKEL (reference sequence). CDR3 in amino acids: CASSQAGQPQHF. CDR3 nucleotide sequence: TGTGCCAGCAGCCAAGCGGGTCAGCCCCAGCATTTT.

The CDR3 DNA reads TGTGCCAGCAGCTCCCCGAATTCACCCCTCCACTTT. Translating gives CASSSPNSPLHF. This chain uses TRBV7-2 with TRBJ1-6; no clear D gene. V was clipped by 4 bases and J by 7 bases, with 5 bases between them. The CDR3 totals 12 residues. Germline CDR1 SGHTA, CDR2 FQGNSA.

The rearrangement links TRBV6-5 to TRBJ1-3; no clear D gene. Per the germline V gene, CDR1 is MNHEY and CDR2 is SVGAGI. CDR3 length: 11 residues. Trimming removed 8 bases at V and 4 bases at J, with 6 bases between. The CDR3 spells CASGGGNTIYF. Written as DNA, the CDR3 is TGTGCCAGCGGCGGGGGAAACACCATATATTTT.

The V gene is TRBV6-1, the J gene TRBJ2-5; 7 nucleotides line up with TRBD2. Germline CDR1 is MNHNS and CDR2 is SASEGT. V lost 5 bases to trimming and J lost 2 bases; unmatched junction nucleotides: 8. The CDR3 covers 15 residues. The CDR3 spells CASSQQGLGQETQYF. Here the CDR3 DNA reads TGTGCCAGCAGTCAACAAGGACTAGGGCAAGAGACCCAGTACTTC.

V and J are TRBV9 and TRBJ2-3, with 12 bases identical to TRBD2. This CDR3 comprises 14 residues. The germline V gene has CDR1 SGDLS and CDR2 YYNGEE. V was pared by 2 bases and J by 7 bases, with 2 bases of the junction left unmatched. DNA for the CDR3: TGTGCCAGCAGCGTTGGACTAGCGGGGAATACGCAGTATTTT. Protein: CASSVGLAGNTQYF.

The CDR3 region is CASSAMPKGRGNTEAFF. The CDR3 coding sequence is TGTGCCAGCAGCGCCATGCCTAAGGGTCGGGGGAACACTGAAGCTTTCTTT. The J gene is TRBJ1-1, the V gene TRBV11-3; no clear D. V lost 5 bases to trimming and J lost 1 base, with 20 bases between them. The V gene's germline CDR1 is SGHNT and CDR2 YENEEA. The CDR3 loop spans 17 amino acids.

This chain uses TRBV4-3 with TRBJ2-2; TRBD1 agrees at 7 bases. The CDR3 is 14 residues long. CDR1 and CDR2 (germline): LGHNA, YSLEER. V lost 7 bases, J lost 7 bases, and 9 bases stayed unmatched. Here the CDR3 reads CASKQGPDNGELFF. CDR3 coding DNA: TGCGCCAGCAAACAGGGGCCGGATAACGGGGAGCTGTTTTTT.